This TCR beta chain was profiled in a study of T cells after yellow fever vaccination. This clonotype occurred many times. TCRdb re-analysed the 5' RACE reads in MiXCR, keeping a single row per CDR3 protein. The sample has some 320,000 distinct CDR3 sequences, roughly 10% seen once. The V and J ends lost 6 bases and 5 bases respectively, with 23 bases between them. Looked up from germline, CDR1 is MNHEY and CDR2 is SVGEGT. The CDR3 sequence is 17 residues long. The material sequenced was CD4+ T cells sorted from PBMCs, taken 45 days after the yellow fever booster vaccination. The V and J genes are TRBV6-2 or TRBV6-3 and TRBJ2-1; D might be TRBD2 (7 bases). This sequence originates from a man younger than 30 who received the YFV17D yellow fever vaccine. CDR3 sequence reads: CASSLITGGRHDNEQFF. DNA for the CDR3: TGTGCCAGCAGCCTTATAACGGGGGGCCGGCATGACAATGAGCAGTTCTTC.